The 7 T cell receptor beta chains reported below all come from one sample, sequenced in a study of beta chain features in type 1 diabetes. Expressed TCRB transcripts were sequenced because the entire RNA isolate underwent reverse transcription. Assay: immunoSEQ multiplex PCR; the TCRdb copy retains only in-frame clones and omits some. The repertoire holds about 660,000 clones, with around 15% as singletons. Their target antigens are unknown. Points from the study as a whole: Type 1 diabetes patients had TCRB CDR3s that were shorter (moderately but significantly so) in all four CD4+ subsets.

Sequencing input: naive CD4+ T cells from blood. The source is a man between 18 and 35 years old with type 1 diabetes.

This chain links TRBV7-6 with TRBJ1-2, with D hard to call. The length of the CDR3 is 13 residues. V was trimmed by 2 bases and J by 6 bases, leaving 10 bases between them. Germline V lookup: CDR1 SGHVS, CDR2 FNYEAQ. The CDR3 DNA sequence: TGTGCCAGCAGCTTAACCGGGGAAAATGGCTACACCTTC. It is translated as CASSLTGENGYTF.

The gene calls are TRBV28 and TRBJ2-7; D is unclear. V lost 6 bases, J lost 3 bases, and 9 bases lay in between. Germline CDR1 reads MDHEN; CDR2 reads SYDVKM. This CDR3 comprises 12 residues. CDR3 coding DNA: TGTGCCAGCAGGAGAAAGGGCTACGAGCAGTACTTC. Translation: CASRRKGYEQYF.

The chain links TRBV4-1 to TRBJ2-1; TRBD2 matches at 14 bases. The CDR3 covers 18 residues. The germline gives CDR1 MGHRA, CDR2 YSYEKL. Trimming at V came to 2 bases and at J to 7 bases, leaving 10 bases not matched to a gene. CDR3 residues: CASSQPTSGRATRNEQFF. In nucleotides, the CDR3 is TGCGCCAGCAGCCAACCGACTAGCGGGAGGGCTACTAGGAATGAGCAGTTCTTC.

The chain joins TRBV19 to TRBJ2-3; 10 nucleotides agree with TRBD2. The CDR3 is 16 amino acids. Per the germline V gene, CDR1 is LNHDA and CDR2 is SQIVND (reference sequence). The trim removed 4 bases at V and 5 bases at J, leaving 9 bases unmatched. The CDR3 nucleotides read TGTGCCAGTAGTAGGAGTAGCGGGGGGCAGGGAGATACGCAGTATTTT. Its protein product is CASSRSSGGQGDTQYF. The entire variable domain, with the rest obtained from reference TRBV19 and TRBJ2-3, is as follows: DGGITQSPKYLFRKEGQNVTLSCEQNLNHDAMYWYRQDPGQGLRLIYYSQIVNDFQKGDIAEGYSVSREKKESFPLTVTSAQKNPTAFYLCASSRSSGGQGDTQYFGPGTRLTVL.

This rearrangement joins TRBV5-1 to TRBJ1-1; D is uncertain. Trimming removed 4 bases at V and 6 bases at J, with 7 bases between. This CDR3 spans 11 amino acids. In germline, CDR1 is SGHRS, CDR2 YFSETQ. For the CDR3, the DNA is TGCGCCAGCAGCACGGAGGCTGAAGCTTTCTTT. It yields the protein CASSTEAEAFF.

In nucleotides, the CDR3 is TGTGCCAGCAGCGCCGGGACTAGCGGGAACGCAGATACGCAGTATTTT. This gives the protein CASSAGTSGNADTQYF. This rearrangement joins TRBV7-9 to TRBJ2-3; 13 nucleotides match TRBD2. Germline CDR1 reads SEHNR; CDR2 reads FQNEAQ (reference sequence). Trimming at V came to 5 bases and at J to 4 bases, leaving 6 bases not matched to a gene. The CDR3 is 16 residues long.

This clone was counted only a few times. J is TRBJ2-5 and V is TRBV30; D not resolved. V dropped 3 bases and J dropped 1 base, with 9 bases sitting between them. CDR3 length: 13 residues. The germline gives CDR1 GTSNPN, CDR2 SVGIG (reference sequence). CDR3 bases: TGTGCCTGGAGATGGGCTTCCCAAGAGACCCAGTACTTC. Its protein is CAWRWASQETQYF. The full variable domain, completed using reference TRBV30 and TRBJ2-5, is SQTIHQWPATLVQPVGSPLSLECTVEGTSNPNLYWYRQAAGRGLQLLFYSVGIGQISSEVPQNLSASRPQDRQFILSSKKLLLSDSGFYLCAWRWASQETQYFGPGTRLLVL.